This TCR beta chain was identified during a study of blood T cell repertoires in COVID-19. As for the study in general: PBMCs, B-cell-depleted T cells, or T cells provided the cDNA or gDNA that made up the material.

Produced via immunoSEQ multiplex PCR; TCRdb's table is partial and in-frame only. The sample contains roughly 250,000 clones, around 89% of which appear only once. Germline values: CDR1 SGHDT, CDR2 YYEEEE. This CDR3 is 12 amino acids long. V dropped 3 bases and J dropped 8 bases, with 11 bases sitting between them. This receptor was taken from a woman in her thirties or forties with acute or convalescent COVID-19. Sequenced material: peripheral blood. The V gene is TRBV5-6, the J gene TRBJ1-1; D gene ambiguous. The CDR3 loop reads CASSSRWEEAFF. The CDR3 bases are TGTGCCAGCAGCTCGAGGTGGGAGGAAGCTTTCTTT. The full variable domain, completed using reference TRBV5-6 and TRBJ1-1, is DAGVTQSPTHLIKTRGQQVTLRCSPKSGHDTVSWYQQALGQGPQFIFQYYEEEERQRGNFPDRFSGHQFPNYSSELNVNALLLGDSALYLCASSSRWEEAFFGQGTRLTVV.